The rows below give T cell receptor beta chains drawn from one sample of a study of blood T cells in healthy people across ages. From the 5' RACE reads, TCRdb called clonotypes with MiXCR, one entry per CDR3 protein. The sample comprises approximately 1.5 million distinct CDR3 sequences, approximately 32% of which are singletons, and around 10% rests with the top ten. Sequenced sample: blood. All receptors derive from a woman in her twenties or thirties in good health. Each CDR3 is given without its conserved first and last residue.

V,CDR3
TRBV2,ASRTSGGLTGELF
TRBV20-1,SALFRPGGLETQY
TRBV4-2,ASSQDPAVGEQF
TRBV6-6,ASPLGALEY
TRBV7-9,ASSTGGDVYNEQF
TRBV18,ASSPPEQQETQY
TRBV28,ASRSGRAYNEQF
TRBV28,ASSSRKTGGGRDLAKNIQY
TRBV7-8,ASSYGSTSGAYEQY
TRBV27,ASSLRPPWEGLGGYT
TRBV20-1,SARSGQPTSLEF
TRBV6-1,ASNGLAASSYNEQF
TRBV20-1,SAPVGGGWTEAF
TRBV4-1,ASSQGTSGGFREQY
TRBV12-3/TRBV12-4,ASSQSDRDADTQY
TRBV9,ASSKNEGEQY
TRBV6-5,ASSYSYQGRSDIQY
TRBV7-6,ASSLSGTSGGETQY
TRBV11-2,ASSLGGWAGVEKTQY
TRBV7-9,ASSLAEATEAF
TRBV7-9,ANSLGGGAGSYNEQF
TRBV7-9,ASSPVYLQNIQY
TRBV5-4,ASSLVRGQAYGYT
TRBV29-1,SGGHYNEQF
TRBV5-1,ASSTGTGAVETQY
TRBV6-6,ASSYSLQANYGYT